The rows below give T cell receptor beta chains drawn from one sample of a study of cytotoxic CD8 clonotypes in ibrutinib-treated CLL. Sequencing was performed with immunoSEQ multiplex PCR; in TCRdb, only in-frame clones are kept and a portion is missing. The data contain around 310,000 clones, about 80% of them seen just once; the ten biggest clones take up about 6.3%. The source material was PBMCs, sampled before ibrutinib treatment. All receptors come from a human donor with chronic lymphocytic leukemia. CDR3s include the opening cysteine and the closing phenylalanine or tryptophan. Each record gives: clone size, J gene, V gene, D gene, CDR3 DNA, CDR3 protein. D genes are given only for firm matches. Clone size, where shown, is once, few, many, or a class for clones that have expanded.

NA	TRBJ2-7	TRBV25-1	TRBD1	TGTGCCAGCAGTGAAACTTTCCAAGGGGGCGCGGATGAGCAGTACTTC	CASSETFQGGADEQYF
NA	TRBJ2-7	TRBV28	NA	TGTGCCAGCAGTTTCCAACAGGGTAAGCAGTACTTC	CASSFQQGKQYF
NA	TRBJ1-1	TRBV20-1	NA	TGCAGTGTAAAGGCATGGACTGAAGCTTTCTTT	CSVKAWTEAFF
NA	TRBJ2-1	TRBV9	NA	TGTGCCAGCAACAGACTCACGCATGAGCAGTTCTTC	CASNRLTHEQFF
NA	TRBJ2-7	TRBV4-2	TRBD2	TGTGCCAGCAGCCAAGAAGGGGAGGGAGGGGTATCCTACGAGCAGTACTTC	CASSQEGEGGVSYEQYF
once	TRBJ2-1	TRBV27	NA	TGTGCCAGCAGTAAATTTCCAGGGAAAACCTACAATGAGCAGTTCTTC	CASSKFPGKTYNEQFF
NA	TRBJ1-1	TRBV27	NA	TGTGCCAGCAGTTTATCGACGTCAGGCGGCACTGAAGCTTTCTTT	CASSLSTSGGTEAFF
NA	TRBJ2-3	TRBV5-4	TRBD2	TGTGCCAGCAGCTTGTCCGGACTAGCGGAGAGATCTAGCACAGATACGCAGTATTTT	CASSLSGLAERSSTDTQYF
few	TRBJ2-1	TRBV5-1	NA	TGCGCCAGCAGCTTGGTCCTAGCGAATGAGCAGTTCTTC	CASSLVLANEQFF
few	TRBJ1-5	TRBV30	TRBD1	TGTGCCTGGAGTGTAAGGACAGGGAATCAGCCCCAGCATTTT	CAWSVRTGNQPQHF
medium-sized	TRBJ2-2	TRBV30	NA	TGTGCCTGGAGGTCCCCAAGGAGGAACACCGGGGAGCTGTTTTTT	CAWRSPRRNTGELFF
once	TRBJ2-2	TRBV5-6	NA	TGTGCCAGCAGCCCTCGGGGAAACACCGGGGAGCTGTTTTTT	CASSPRGNTGELFF
few	TRBJ2-2	TRBV30	NA	TGTGCCTGGAGTGAGAGTATTCACGGGGAGCTGTTTTTT	CAWSESIHGELFF
NA	TRBJ2-7	TRBV28	TRBD2	TGTGCCAGCAGTTTAGGACTAGCGGTCCCATCTCGTACCGGGCAGTACTTC	CASSLGLAVPSRTGQYF
NA	TRBJ2-2	TRBV5-4	NA	TGTGCCAGCAGCGCCGAAGTAGTTCGTCTGGGCACCGGGGAGCTGTTTTTT	CASSAEVVRLGTGELFF
many	TRBJ2-1	TRBV5-1	TRBD2	TGCGCCAGCAGGTATACTAGCGGGAGCAATGAGCAGTTCTTC	CASRYTSGSNEQFF
few	TRBJ2-2	TRBV19	TRBD2	TGTGCCAGTAGTACCTTAGGGGCGGGAGCTACCGGGGAGCTGTTTTTT	CASSTLGAGATGELFF
NA	TRBJ1-5	TRBV19	NA	TGTGCCAGTAGTGTGACACGTTGGGGGGTGGAGCAGCCCCAGCATTTT	CASSVTRWGVEQPQHF
NA	TRBJ1-5	TRBV19	TRBD1	TGTGCCAGTACCTCGGGACAGGGTGGAAATCAGCCCCAGCATTTT	CASTSGQGGNQPQHF
NA	TRBJ2-7	TRBV4-2	TRBD2	TGTGCCAGCAGCGCACTAGCGGGAGTTTACGAGCAGTACTTC	CASSALAGVYEQYF
once	TRBJ2-1	TRBV25-1	TRBD1	TGTGCCAGCAGGGAGACAGGGCGAAACGAGCAGTTCTTC	CASRETGRNEQFF
NA	TRBJ2-1	TRBV18	TRBD1	TGTGCCAGCTCACCGACCGGGACAGGGGGCTACAATGAGCAGTTCTTC	CASSPTGTGGYNEQFF
NA	TRBJ1-5	TRBV5-5	NA	TGTGCCAGCAGCTTAAGTCTGGCAGGGAATCAGCCCCAGCATTTT	CASSLSLAGNQPQHF
NA	TRBJ2-5	TRBV2	TRBD1	TGTGCCAGCCTTGGACAGGGAGAGACCCAGTACTTC	CASLGQGETQYF
few	TRBJ2-1	TRBV28	NA	TGTGCCGTGGACACTAACTCCTACAATGAGCAGTTCTTC	CAVDTNSYNEQFF
NA	TRBJ2-5	TRBV30	TRBD2	TGTGCCTGGAGTGTACCGGGAGGGGAGACCCAGTACTTC	CAWSVPGGETQYF
NA	TRBJ2-1	TRBV6-5	TRBD1	TGTGCCAGCAGTTACACGGGAACAGGGGGTTACAATGAGCAGTTCTTC	CASSYTGTGGYNEQFF
few	TRBJ2-7	TRBV7-9	NA	TGTGCCAGCAGCATCGGGGTTGAGCGGAACTACGAGCAGTACTTC	CASSIGVERNYEQYF
few	TRBJ2-5	TRBV18	NA	TGTGCCAGCTCACCAATGAAGACCCAGTACTTC	CASSPMKTQYF
NA	TRBJ2-3	TRBV4-2	TRBD2	TGTGCCAGCAGCCAACCGGAAGGACTAGCGGGGTTTTTCGGTGAAAACACAGATACGCAGTATTTT	CASSQPEGLAGFFGENTDTQYF
NA	TRBJ1-2	TRBV4-2	NA	TGTGCCAGCAGCCAGACCCGGGCCGCCTATGGCTACACCTTC	CASSQTRAAYGYTF
NA	TRBJ2-7	TRBV15	TRBD2	TGTGCCACCAGCAGAGGGACTAGCGGGAGGTTATACGAGCAGTACTTC	CATSRGTSGRLYEQYF
NA	TRBJ2-4	TRBV18	NA	TGTGCCAGCTCACCACCGGGCGCGGGCCAAAGGTACATTCAGTACTTC	CASSPPGAGQRYIQYF
NA	TRBJ2-7	TRBV11-2	TRBD1	TGTGCCAGCAGCCCTACACGACAGGGCGGGGAGCAGTACTTC	CASSPTRQGGEQYF
NA	TRBJ1-5	TRBV19	TRBD1	TGTGCCAGCAATTCCGGGACAGGTTTCAATCAGCCCCAGCATTTT	CASNSGTGFNQPQHF
NA	TRBJ1-1	TRBV15	NA	TGTGCCACCAGCAGAGATCAGGCACAGAAGAACACTGAAGCTTTCTTT	CATSRDQAQKNTEAFF
NA	TRBJ2-1	TRBV18	NA	TGTGCCAGCTCACCATCTAGGACCTACAATGAGCAGTTCTTC	CASSPSRTYNEQFF
NA	TRBJ1-3	TRBV27	NA	TGTGCCAGCAGTTTAACAGGTCTCTCTGGAAACACCATATATTTT	CASSLTGLSGNTIYF
NA	TRBJ2-3	TRBV4-1	TRBD2	TGCGCCAGCAGCCAAATACAAACTAGCGCCAGAAGCACAGATACGCAGTATTTT	CASSQIQTSARSTDTQYF
once	TRBJ2-1	TRBV10-2	NA	TGCGCCAGCAGTGAGTTTAGGGATGAGCAGTTCTTC	CASSEFRDEQFF
NA	TRBJ2-1	TRBV27	TRBD2	TGTGCCAGCAGTTTGCTAGCGGGAGCCAATGAGCAGTTCTTC	CASSLLAGANEQFF
NA	TRBJ2-6	TRBV6-6	NA	TGTGCCAGCAGGAAGAAAGGGTCCTCTGGGGCCAACGTCCTGACTTTC	CASRKKGSSGANVLTF
NA	TRBJ2-7	TRBV7-2	NA	TGTGCCAGCAGCGGCCGGGACGGATTATACGAGCAGTACTTC	CASSGRDGLYEQYF
few	TRBJ1-5	TRBV19	TRBD1	TGTGCCAGTAGAGTCGGGACAGGGGGCCATCAGCCCCAGCATTTT	CASRVGTGGHQPQHF
NA	TRBJ2-4	TRBV10-3	NA	TGTGCCATCAGGGACCCCAAAAACATTCAGTACTTC	CAIRDPKNIQYF
many	TRBJ1-2	TRBV19	TRBD1	TGTGCCAGCCAAAGGACAGGCGCGGAAGGCTACACCTTC	CASQRTGAEGYTF
NA	TRBJ2-7	TRBV6-1	NA	TGTGCCAGCGCAGGGACTGACTCCTACGAGCAGTACTTC	CASAGTDSYEQYF
NA	TRBJ2-7	TRBV28	TRBD2	TGTGCCAGCAGTGTCCGACATCGTGTTGGGACTAGCGGGAGCTACGAGCAGTACTTC	CASSVRHRVGTSGSYEQYF
NA	TRBJ2-3	TRBV11-3	TRBD1	TGTGCCAGCAGCTCGGCAGGGGGCTCAGATACGCAGTATTTT	CASSSAGGSDTQYF
NA	TRBJ2-7	TRBV30	NA	TGTGCCTGGAGTTCTGCCTCCTACGAGCAGTACTTC	CAWSSASYEQYF
NA	TRBJ2-5	TRBV11-3	TRBD1	TGTGCCAGCAGCTTAGGCGGGACAGGGGGAGAGACCCAGTACTTC	CASSLGGTGGETQYF
NA	TRBJ2-1	TRBV18	NA	TGTGCCAGCTCACTGTACAAGAACAATGAGCAGTTCTTC	CASSLYKNNEQFF
NA	TRBJ2-7	TRBV11-2	NA	TGTGCCAGCAGCTTAGAGGGTAGCGTCTACGAGCAGTACTTC	CASSLEGSVYEQYF
once	TRBJ2-1	TRBV4-1	TRBD2	TGCGCCAGCAGCCCCTGGATTAGCGGGAGATTGATTGTGAATGAGCAGTTCTTC	CASSPWISGRLIVNEQFF
NA	TRBJ2-5	TRBV28	TRBD2	TGTGCCAGCAGTCTCATCCTCGGACTAGCGGCGTCCGATCGGGAGACCCAGTACTTC	CASSLILGLAASDRETQYF